What follows is one T cell receptor beta chain and its context. Its specificity is unknown. Use of 60 Vbeta and 13 Jbeta primers characterized the PCR. Clones were sequenced by immunoSEQ multiplex PCR, and TCRdb holds only the in-frame ones, with some missing. The data show some 160,000 clones, with just under 70% seen just once and 3.5% to 5% held by the top ten. This sample is drawn from a study of cytomegalovirus exposure and HLA in healthy donors. Turning to the study itself: Early on, a data release was issued that held some 91 million unique TCRs from HLA-typed donors. Among the 300 to 450 genotyped donors, just over 80% were placed in the Caucasian-associated ancestry cluster. Study-wide results and limits: Analysis was carried out at a later point, and it linked a missense DCLRE1C variant to TCR beta V- and J-gene trimming. Overall, about 160 TCR beta chains were annotated as cytomegalovirus-associated.

The source of this sequence is a man between 60 and 75 years old in good health and CMV-seronegative. Sequencing used PBMCs.

CDR3 region: CASSLWVAGYTGELFF. The CDR3 DNA reads as TGCGCCAGCAGCCTCTGGGTAGCGGGCTACACCGGGGAGCTGTTTTTT. The chain recombines TRBV4-1 with TRBJ2-2; 7 bases line up with TRBD2. The germline gives CDR1 MGHRA, CDR2 YSYEKL. V shed 4 bases and J 3 bases; nucleotides not matched to a gene: 8. This CDR3 has 16 amino acids.